The 20 T cell receptor beta chains listed next were all sequenced from one sample in a study of blood T cell repertoires in COVID-19. Profiled with immunoSEQ multiplex PCR; TCRdb holds only in-frame clones, not every one. The repertoire includes roughly 49,000 clones, about 81% of them detected once, and approximately 4.5% sits in the top ten. The material sequenced was peripheral blood. Receptors originate from a man aged 45 to 65 with active COVID-19.

The chain is built from TRBV6-5 and TRBJ2-2; D may be TRBD1 (5 bases). Germline CDR1 is MNHEY and CDR2 is SVGAGI. The CDR3 runs to 14 residues. Trimming shortened V by 4 bases and J by 4 bases, and 10 bases separated the two germline ends. CDR3 amino acids: CASSSYGATGELFF. The CDR3 DNA reads TGTGCCAGCAGTTCTTATGGGGCCACCGGGGAGCTGTTTTTT.

This clone was detected once. The chain links TRBV10-1 to TRBJ2-2; D not certain. Trimming cost V 6 bases and J 7 bases, with 15 bases left between them. Germline CDR1 and CDR2: WNHNN and SYGVQD (reference sequence). The CDR3 length is 14 residues. The CDR3 reads CASRQNSYSGELFF. CDR3 DNA sequence: TGCGCCAGCAGACAGAACTCATACAGCGGGGAGCTGTTTTTT.

The chain is built from TRBV27 and TRBJ1-2; 11 bases are a match to TRBD1. With V trimmed by 5 bases and J by 5 bases, 10 bases remained unmatched. The CDR3 is 16 residues long. Germline lookup yields CDR1 MNHEY and CDR2 SMNVEV (reference sequence). CDR3 nucleotides: TGTGCCAGCAGTCCTGGGACAGGGGGTTTGTTTTATGGCTACACCTTC. It yields the protein CASSPGTGGLFYGYTF.

This clone has more than one count but fewer than ten. The J gene is TRBJ2-6, the V gene TRBV19, with no clear D. Germline CDR1 is LNHDA and CDR2 is SQIVND (reference sequence). The CDR3 has 14 amino acids. The V end was cut by 7 bases, the J end by 0 bases, with 7 bases between. The CDR3, as DNA: TGTGCCAGTAAAGACAACTCTGGGGCCAACGTCCTGACTTTC. This sequence encodes CASKDNSGANVLTF.

The V call is TRBV18, the J call TRBJ2-7; 8 nucleotides agree with TRBD2. The ends lost 3 bases at V and 4 bases at J; junction bases unmatched: 8. In germline, CDR1 is KGHSH, CDR2 LQKENI. This CDR3 comprises 15 residues. CDR3 loop: CASSPAGGNGYEQYF. As DNA, the CDR3 is TGTGCCAGCTCACCGGCGGGGGGTAATGGGTACGAGCAGTACTTC. The full variable domain, its missing parts supplied by reference TRBV18 and TRBJ2-7, is NAGVMQNPRHLVRRRGQEARLRCSPMKGHSHVYWYRQLPEEGLKFMVYLQKENIIDESGMPKERFSAEFPKEGPSILRIQQVVRGDSAAYFCASSPAGGNGYEQYFGPGTRLTVT.

A single count supports this clone. The chain links TRBV6-6 to TRBJ2-2, with D maybe TRBD2 (6 bases). V shed 7 bases and J shed 8 bases, with 14 bases lying between them. The CDR3 is 13 residues long. From germline, CDR1 is MNHNY and CDR2 SVGAGI (reference sequence). CDR3 in DNA: TGTGCCAGCAAAGGAGGGGTTTCAGGGGAGCTGTTTTTT. Translation gives CASKGGVSGELFF.

The CDR3, as DNA: TGTGCCAGCTGGGGGACAGGGTCGGAGACCCAGTACTTC. Protein product: CASWGTGSETQYF. V usage is TRBV2 and J usage is TRBJ2-5, with 9 bases identical to TRBD1. V shed 8 bases and J 5 bases; nucleotides not matched to a gene: 6. Looked up from germline, CDR1 is SNHLY and CDR2 is FYNNEI. This CDR3 comprises 13 residues.

This clone was observed once. The chain links TRBV2 to TRBJ2-7; 7 positions match TRBD1. The germline gives CDR1 SNHLY, CDR2 FYNNEI. After removal of 5 bases from V and 2 bases from J, the junction contained 6 bases not matched to a gene. CDR3 length equals 14 residues. The CDR3 reads CASSSRDSPYEQYF. In nucleotides, the CDR3 is TGTGCCAGCAGTTCCCGGGACAGCCCCTACGAGCAGTACTTC.

The CDR3 nucleotides are TGTGCCAGCAATTTCAGGGGCCAGCCCCAGCATTTT. Protein product: CASNFRGQPQHF. J is TRBJ1-5 and V is TRBV6-5; possible D gene TRBD1, 6 bases. Deletions cut 7 bases from V and 7 bases from J, with 11 bases between. The CDR3 runs 12 residues. Germline loops: CDR1 MNHEY, CDR2 SVGAGI.

The rearrangement uses TRBV4-2 and TRBJ1-4; TRBD1 agrees at 7 bases. V trimming: 2 bases; J trimming: 3 bases; junction bases outside the gene matches: 6. The CDR3 is 16 amino acids. From germline, CDR1 is LGHNA and CDR2 YNFKEQ. In nucleotides, the CDR3 is TGTGCCAGCAGCCAACAAGGGGGCGCAGCTAATGAAAAACTGTTTTTT. Translated: CASSQQGGAANEKLFF.

This chain uses TRBV4-3 with TRBJ2-4; tentatively, D is TRBD1 (6 bases). The CDR3 is 17 residues long. Germline V gene data show CDR1 as LGHNA and CDR2 as YSLEER. V shed 0 bases and J shed 2 bases, with 14 bases lying between them. CDR3 protein: CASSQDGQGLSKNIQYF. The CDR3 DNA reads TGCGCCAGCAGCCAAGATGGGCAGGGGCTATCCAAAAACATTCAGTACTTC.

This sequence joins TRBV18 and TRBJ2-2; the D gene is possibly TRBD1 (6 bases). The CDR3 is made up of 13 amino acids. Germline-derived CDR1 and CDR2 are KGHSH and LQKENI. V was pared by 9 bases and J by 4 bases, with 12 bases between. The CDR3 is CASRTGITGELFF. Here the CDR3 DNA reads TGTGCCAGTCGTACAGGGATCACCGGGGAGCTGTTTTTT. Variable domain in full (rest from reference TRBV18 and TRBJ2-2): NAGVMQNPRHLVRRRGQEARLRCSPMKGHSHVYWYRQLPEEGLKFMVYLQKENIIDESGMPKERFSAEFPKEGPSILRIQQVVRGDSAAYFCASRTGITGELFFGEGSRLTVL.

The chain links TRBV2 to TRBJ1-2, with 10 nucleotides matching TRBD1. CDR1 and CDR2 (germline): SNHLY, FYNNEI. Trimming removed 8 bases from V and 8 bases from J; junction bases left unmatched: 8. This CDR3 is 13 amino acids long. The CDR3, as DNA: TGTGCCAGCTGGGACAGGGGCCGGAGAGGCTACACCTTC. Translation gives CASWDRGRRGYTF.

CDR3 coding DNA: TGTGCCAGCAGTAAACAGGGGGCGGTATCCGATGAGCAGTTCTTC. Translation gives CASSKQGAVSDEQFF. The V and J genes are TRBV6-5 and TRBJ2-1, with 9 bases aligning to TRBD1. The CDR3 has 15 amino acids. CDR1 and CDR2 (germline): MNHEY, SVGAGI. V shed 5 bases, J shed 8 bases, and the junction held 10 bases outside the gene matches.

CDR3 bases: TGCGCCAGCAGCCAAAACGACAGGGGGTTACATGGCTACACCTTC. As protein: CASSQNDRGLHGYTF. The V call is TRBV4-1, the J call TRBJ1-2; TRBD1 matches at 9 bases. The CDR3 extends over 15 amino acids. Germline V CDR1 and CDR2: MGHRA, YSYEKL. With 2 bases clipped from V and 6 bases from J, the junction kept 7 bases outside the gene matches.

The chain is built from TRBV5-4 and TRBJ1-2; TRBD1 agrees at 8 bases. Germline CDR1 reads SGHNT; CDR2 reads YYREEE (reference sequence). The CDR3 contains 15 residues. Trimming took 4 bases from V and 5 from J; bases not matched to a gene: 10. The CDR3 nucleotides are TGTGCCAGCAGCGACGGGACAGGTGGGGGGTATGGCTACACCTTC. Protein sequence: CASSDGTGGGYGYTF.

This clone was detected once. The chain couples TRBV7-8 to TRBJ2-2; TRBD2 agrees at 10 bases. The CDR3 length is 15 residues. The V gene's germline CDR1 is SGHVS and CDR2 FQNEAQ. Trimming took 6 bases from V and 4 from J; bases not matched to a gene: 5. DNA of the CDR3: TGTGCCAGCAGACCACTAGCGGGGAGCACCGGGGAGCTGTTTTTT. Its translation is CASRPLAGSTGELFF.

CDR3: CASSTRTGLETQYF. CDR3 bases: TGTGCCAGCAGCACAAGGACAGGGTTAGAGACCCAGTACTTC. The chain combines TRBV9 with TRBJ2-5; 8 bases are a match to TRBD1. J gave up 4 bases and V 4 bases, and 6 bases lay outside the gene matches. This CDR3 contains 14 residues. In germline, CDR1 is SGDLS, CDR2 YYNGEE.

The chain joins TRBV6-5 to TRBJ2-3, with D perhaps TRBD2 (6 bases). The V gene lost 2 bases and the J gene lost 1 base, with 13 bases spanning the gap. This CDR3 contains 16 residues. Germline V lookup: CDR1 MNHEY, CDR2 SVGAGI. CDR3: CASSYNEGGGTDTQYF. The CDR3 coding sequence is TGTGCCAGCAGTTACAACGAGGGCGGGGGCACAGATACGCAGTATTTT.

The chain couples TRBV24-1 to TRBJ2-3; unclear D gene. The CDR3 is 14 amino acids. Germline V gives CDR1 KGHDR, CDR2 SFDVKD. Between the trimmed V and J ends, which lost 4 bases and 2 bases, there was a span of 9 bases. The CDR3 reads CATSEAVSTDTQYF. The CDR3 DNA reads as TGTGCCACCAGTGAGGCGGTTTCCACAGATACGCAGTATTTT.